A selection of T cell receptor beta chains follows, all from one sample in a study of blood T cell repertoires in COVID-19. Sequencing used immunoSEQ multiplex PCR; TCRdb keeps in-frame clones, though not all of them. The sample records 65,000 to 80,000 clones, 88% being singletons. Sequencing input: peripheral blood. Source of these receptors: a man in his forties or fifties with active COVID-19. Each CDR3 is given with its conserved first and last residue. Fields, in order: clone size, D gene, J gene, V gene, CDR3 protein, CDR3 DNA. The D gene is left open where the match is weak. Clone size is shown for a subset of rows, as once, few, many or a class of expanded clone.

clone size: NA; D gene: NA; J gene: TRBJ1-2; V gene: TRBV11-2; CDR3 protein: CASSLASQDGLGYTF; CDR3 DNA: TGTGCCAGCAGCTTAGCTAGCCAGGACGGCCTTGGCTACACCTTC
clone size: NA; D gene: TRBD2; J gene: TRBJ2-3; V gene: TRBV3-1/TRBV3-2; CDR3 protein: CASSPTWSSGRTDTQYF; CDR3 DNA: TGTGCCAGCAGCCCGACTTGGTCTAGCGGGAGAACAGATACGCAGTATTTT
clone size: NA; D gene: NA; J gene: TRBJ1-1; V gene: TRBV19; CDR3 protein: CASSTSGGSDTEAFF; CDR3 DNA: TGTGCCAGTAGTACCTCCGGGGGGTCGGACACTGAAGCTTTCTTT
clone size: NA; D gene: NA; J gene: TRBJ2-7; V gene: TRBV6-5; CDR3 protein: CASSPRTGTYEQYF; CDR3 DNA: TGTGCCAGCAGTCCCCGTACAGGGACCTACGAGCAGTACTTC
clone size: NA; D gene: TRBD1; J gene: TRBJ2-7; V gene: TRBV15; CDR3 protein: CATSKLLGQGDEQYF; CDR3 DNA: TGTGCCACCAGCAAGCTTCTCGGACAGGGAGACGAGCAGTACTTC
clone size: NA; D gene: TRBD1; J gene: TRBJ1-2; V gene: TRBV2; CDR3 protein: CASSPSGQVLDGYTF; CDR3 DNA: TGTGCCAGCAGCCCATCCGGACAGGTTTTAGATGGCTACACCTTC
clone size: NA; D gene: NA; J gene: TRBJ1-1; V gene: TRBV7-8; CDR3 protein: CASSFSDRRGNTEAFF; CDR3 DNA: TGTGCCAGCAGCTTCTCGGACAGACGAGGGAACACTGAAGCTTTCTTT
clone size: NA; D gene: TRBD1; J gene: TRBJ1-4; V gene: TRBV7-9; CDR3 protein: CASSLRQGREKLFF; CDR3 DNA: TGTGCCAGCAGCTTAAGACAGGGGAGAGAAAAACTGTTTTTT
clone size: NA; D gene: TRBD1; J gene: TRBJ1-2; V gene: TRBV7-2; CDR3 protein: CASSRDRYGYTF; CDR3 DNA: TGTGCCAGCAGCCGGGACAGATATGGCTACACCTTC
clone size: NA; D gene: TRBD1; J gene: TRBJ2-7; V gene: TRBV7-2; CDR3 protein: CASSLGQGAVYEQYF; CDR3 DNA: TGTGCCAGCAGCTTAGGGCAGGGGGCCGTCTACGAGCAGTACTTC
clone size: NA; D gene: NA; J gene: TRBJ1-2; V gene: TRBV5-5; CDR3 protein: CASSLGPDSRTYGYTF; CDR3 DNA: TGTGCCAGCAGCTTGGGACCGGACAGCCGAACCTATGGCTACACCTTC
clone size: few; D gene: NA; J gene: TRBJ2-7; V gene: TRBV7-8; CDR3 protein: CASSLRDQGYEQYF; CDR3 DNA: TGTGCCAGCAGCTTGCGGGACCAAGGCTACGAGCAGTACTTC
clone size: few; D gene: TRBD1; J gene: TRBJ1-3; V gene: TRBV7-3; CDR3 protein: CASSVGTGTGNTIYF; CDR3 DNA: TGTGCCAGCAGCGTAGGGACAGGGACTGGAAACACCATATATTTT
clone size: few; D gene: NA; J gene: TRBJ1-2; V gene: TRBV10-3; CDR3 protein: CAISDNGNYGYTF; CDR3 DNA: TGTGCCATCAGTGACAACGGTAACTATGGCTACACCTTC
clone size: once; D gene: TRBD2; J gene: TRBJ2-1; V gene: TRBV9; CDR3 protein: CASSVRGVDEQFF; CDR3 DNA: TGTGCCAGCAGCGTACGGGGGGTAGACGAGCAGTTCTTC
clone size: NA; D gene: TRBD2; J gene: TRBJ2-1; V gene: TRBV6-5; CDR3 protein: CASSYSGVLINEQFF; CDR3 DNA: TGTGCCAGCAGCTATAGCGGGGTCCTCATCAATGAGCAGTTCTTC
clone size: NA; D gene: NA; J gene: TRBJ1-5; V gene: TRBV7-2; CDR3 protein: CASSSSPLDGHNQPQHF; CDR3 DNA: TGTGCCAGCAGCTCCTCCCCACTGGACGGACACAATCAGCCCCAGCATTTT
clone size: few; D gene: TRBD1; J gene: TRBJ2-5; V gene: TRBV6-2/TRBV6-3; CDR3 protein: CASSYVGGTGQETQYF; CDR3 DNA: TGTGCCAGCAGTTACGTGGGCGGGACAGGACAAGAGACCCAGTACTTC
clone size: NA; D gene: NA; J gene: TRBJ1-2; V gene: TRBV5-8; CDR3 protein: CASSLYRDNRIRYTF; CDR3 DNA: TGTGCCAGCAGCCTATACCGGGACAATCGGATACGCTACACCTTC
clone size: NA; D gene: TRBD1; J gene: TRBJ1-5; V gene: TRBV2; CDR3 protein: CASSGWLGDRGTQPQHF; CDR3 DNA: TGTGCCAGCAGTGGTTGGTTAGGGGACAGGGGAACTCAGCCCCAGCATTTT
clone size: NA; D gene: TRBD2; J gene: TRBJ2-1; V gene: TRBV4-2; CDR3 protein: CASSQVAGVYPSYNEQFF; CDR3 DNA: TGTGCCAGCAGCCAGGTAGCGGGAGTGTATCCCTCCTACAATGAGCAGTTCTTC
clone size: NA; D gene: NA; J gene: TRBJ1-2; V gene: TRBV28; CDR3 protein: CASSLGGARGYTF; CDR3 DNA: TGTGCCAGCAGTTTAGGGGGGGCGCGGGGCTACACCTTC
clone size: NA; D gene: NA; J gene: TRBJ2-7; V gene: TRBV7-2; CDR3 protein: CASSLPLNVEQYF; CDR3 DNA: TGTGCCAGCAGCTTACCTCTAAATGTCGAGCAGTACTTC
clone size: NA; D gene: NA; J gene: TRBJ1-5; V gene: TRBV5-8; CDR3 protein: CASSADRQGVQPQHF; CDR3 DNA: TGTGCCAGCAGCGCGGACCGCCAAGGGGTCCAGCCCCAGCATTTT
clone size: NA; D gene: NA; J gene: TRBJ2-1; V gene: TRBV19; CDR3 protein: CASSLNGGSYNEQFF; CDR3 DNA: TGTGCCAGTAGTCTCAACGGGGGCTCCTACAATGAGCAGTTCTTC
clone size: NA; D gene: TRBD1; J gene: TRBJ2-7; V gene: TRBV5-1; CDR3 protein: CASSLQGGEIYEQYF; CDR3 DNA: TGCGCCAGCAGCTTACAGGGGGGCGAAATCTACGAGCAGTACTTC
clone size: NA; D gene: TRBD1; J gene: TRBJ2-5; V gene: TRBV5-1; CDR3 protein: CASSLIGTAEETQYF; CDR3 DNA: TGCGCCAGCAGCTTGATCGGGACAGCCGAAGAGACCCAGTACTTC
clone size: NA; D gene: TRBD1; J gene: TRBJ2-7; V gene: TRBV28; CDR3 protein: CASSYPFLTGKGSYEQYF; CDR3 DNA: TGTGCCAGCAGTTACCCCTTTCTGACAGGGAAGGGCTCCTACGAGCAGTACTTC
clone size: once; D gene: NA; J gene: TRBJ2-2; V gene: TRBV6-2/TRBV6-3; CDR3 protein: CASSYDGGTGELFF; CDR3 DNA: TGTGCCAGCAGTTACGACGGCGGGACCGGGGAGCTGTTTTTT